The T cell receptor (beta chain) described here comes from a study of blood T cell repertoires in COVID-19. Study context: Samples taken during acute and convalescent COVID-19 were collected in the United States, Italy and Spain. In each case, the material was cDNA or gDNA derived from T cells, B-cell-depleted T cells, or PBMCs.

The authors' processing: Scientists estimated how many nucleated cells there were by amplifying reference gene primers. Profiled with immunoSEQ multiplex PCR; TCRdb holds only in-frame clones, not every one. That table is the source of V, J and clone size, and D and trimming were worked out from the DNA. The top ten clones hold roughly 6.2% of a sample with about 190,000 clones, about 88% of them seen once. Trimming took off 5 bases at V and 6 bases at J, with 13 bases between the two ends. The CDR3 is made up of 13 amino acids. CDR1 and CDR2 (germline): SGHAT, FQNNGV. Sample: peripheral blood. The receptor was derived from a woman aged 40 to 50 who had recovered from COVID-19. The V call is TRBV11-2, the J call TRBJ1-2, with a possible D match to TRBD1 (6 bases). DNA for the CDR3: TGTGCCAGCAGCCACGGGGCAGGGGATGGCTACACCTTC. It encodes CASSHGAGDGYTF.